These T cell receptor beta chains were read from a single sample in a study of CD8+CD57+ T cells in acquired aplastic anemia. TCRdb ran MiXCR on the reads and lists one entry per CDR3 protein. The data hold under 200,000 distinct CDR3 sequences, with around 40% observed a single time. What was sequenced was sorted CD4+, CD8+, or CD8+CD57+ T cells (not recorded which) from PBMCs. The receptor set was obtained from a human donor in good health. Both conserved end residues are part of each CDR3. Fields, in order: V gene, D gene, clone size, J gene, CDR3 protein, CDR3 DNA. D genes are given only for firm matches. Expanded clones get a size class; other rows say once, few or many, or leave the size out.

>TRBV9|TRBD1|NA|TRBJ1-2
CASSAGGKPGQGGYGYTF
TGTGCCAGCAGCGCAGGGGGGAAACCGGGACAGGGAGGCTATGGCTACACCTTC
>TRBV7-3|NA|medium-sized|TRBJ1-3
CASSLIAGTIYF
TGTGCCAGCAGCTTAATCGCAGGCACCATATATTTT
>TRBV24-1|NA|NA|TRBJ2-1
CATSDRNEQFF
TGTGCCACCAGTGATCGCAATGAGCAGTTCTTC
>TRBV5-6|TRBD2|few|TRBJ2-3
CASSNPGTSGGNTDTQYF
TGTGCCAGCAGCAATCCCGGGACTAGCGGGGGGAACACAGATACGCAGTATTTT
>TRBV11-2|NA|few|TRBJ1-1
CASSPPGNTEVFF
TGTGCCAGCAGCCCCCCGGGGAACACTGAAGTTTTCTTT
>TRBV18|NA|NA|TRBJ1-5
CASSRGQDSNQPQHF
TGTGCCAGCTCACGTGGACAAGATAGCAATCAGCCCCAGCATTTT
>TRBV7-2|NA|many|TRBJ2-5
CASSPTGLTQYF
TGTGCCAGCAGCCCCACGGGGCTAACCCAGTACTTC
>TRBV20-1|NA|NA|TRBJ2-3
CSARDSGEVTDTQYF
TGCAGTGCTAGAGATTCGGGGGAGGTCACAGATACGCAGTATTTT
>TRBV2|NA|few|TRBJ1-3
CASRQGPGNTIYF
TGTGCCAGCAGGCAGGGTCCTGGAAACACCATATATTTT
>TRBV24-1|NA|few|TRBJ1-5
CATSDLGQPQHF
TGTGCCACCAGTGATTTAGGGCAGCCCCAGCATTTT
>TRBV10-3|TRBD1|few|TRBJ2-7
CASSRNRGYEQYF
TGTGCCAGCAGTCGTAACAGGGGTTACGAGCAGTACTTC
>TRBV10-3|NA|many|TRBJ2-1
CAISDGRAGSSYNEQFF
TGTGCCATCAGTGACGGCAGGGCAGGGAGCTCCTACAATGAGCAGTTCTTC
>TRBV29-1|TRBD1|NA|TRBJ1-3
CSIGTGRTGNTIYF
TGCAGCATTGGGACAGGACGGACGGGAAACACCATATATTTC
>TRBV15|NA|NA|TRBJ1-6
CATSRATGGVDSPLHF
TGTGCCACCAGCAGAGCAACCGGTGGGGTCGATTCACCCCTCCACTTT
>TRBV20-1|NA|NA|TRBJ2-3
CSIGSAYGPDTQYF
TGCAGTATCGGTTCCGCGTACGGGCCAGATACGCAGTATTTT
>TRBV4-3|NA|many|TRBJ1-1
CASSQQGLNTEAFF
TGCGCCAGCAGCCAACAGGGCCTGAACACTGAAGCTTTCTTT
>TRBV7-2|TRBD1|few|TRBJ1-2
CASSLVATGNGYTF
TGTGCCAGCAGCTTAGTGGCGACAGGGAATGGCTACACCTTC
>TRBV3-1|NA|few|TRBJ2-2
CASSQGTTGELFF
TGTGCCAGCAGCCAGGGGACCACCGGGGAGCTGTTTTTT
>TRBV20-1|NA|many|TRBJ1-5
CSARVSVNQPQHF
TGCAGTGCTAGAGTGTCGGTAAATCAGCCCCAGCATTTT
>TRBV24-1|NA|NA|TRBJ2-5
CATSEVSRETQYF
TGTGCCACCAGTGAGGTGTCGCGGGAGACCCAGTACTTC
>TRBV20-1|NA|once|TRBJ2-3
CSAPDTISTDTQYF
TGCAGTGCTCCGGACACGATAAGCACAGATACGCAGTATTTT
>TRBV7-8|NA|NA|TRBJ2-7
CASRRQGIVGEQYF
TGTGCCAGCAGAAGGCAGGGGATTGTTGGCGAGCAGTACTTC
>TRBV7-8|TRBD1|NA|TRBJ1-2
CASSNRGTGGSSNYGYTF
TGTGCCAGCAGCAACCGTGGGACAGGGGGCAGTTCTAACTATGGCTACACCTTC
>TRBV24-1|NA|NA|TRBJ2-1
CATSDVQGMLNEQFF
TGTGCCACCAGTGATGTCCAGGGAATGTTGAATGAGCAGTTCTTC
>TRBV5-4|NA|few|TRBJ2-1
CASSSYRETLYEQFF
TGTGCCAGCAGCAGCTACCGGGAGACGCTTTACGAGCAGTTCTTC
>TRBV19|TRBD1|NA|TRBJ1-5
CASSRGRQPQHF
TGTGCCAGCTCCAGGGGGCGTCAGCCCCAGCATTTT
>TRBV7-7|TRBD1|many|TRBJ2-2
CASSSMRGQATGELFF
TGTGCTAGCAGCTCCATGAGGGGACAGGCCACCGGGGAGCTGTTTTTT
>TRBV13|NA|NA|TRBJ1-1
CASSVGASLETEAFF
TGTGCCAGCAGCGTAGGGGCGTCCCTGGAGACTGAAGCTTTCTTT
>TRBV7-2|NA|once|TRBJ2-2
CASSLREATGELFF
TGTGCCAGCAGCCTCAGAGAGGCCACCGGGGAGCTGTTTTTT
>TRBV29-1|TRBD2|NA|TRBJ2-1
CSVSRLAGVNEQFF
TGCAGCGTTTCAAGACTAGCGGGGGTCAATGAGCAGTTCTTC
>TRBV4-1|TRBD2|many|TRBJ2-7
CASSPPWGEGIGEQYF
TGCGCCAGCAGCCCCCCCTGGGGGGAGGGAATAGGGGAGCAGTACTTC
>TRBV3-1|TRBD1|few|TRBJ2-3
CASSPTGGARTDTQYF
TGTGCCAGCAGCCCGACAGGGGGTGCCCGCACAGATACGCAGTATTTT
>TRBV5-5|TRBD1|many|TRBJ1-6
CASSFTGTGYNSPLHF
TGTGCCAGCAGCTTTACCGGGACAGGGTATAATTCACCCCTCCACTTT
>TRBV7-2|NA|NA|TRBJ2-3
CASSPMRDTQYF
TGTGCCAGCAGCCCTATGAGGGATACGCAGTATTTT
>TRBV7-2|TRBD2|NA|TRBJ2-1
CASSSVAGPYNEQFF
TGTGCCAGCAGCTCAGTAGCGGGGCCCTACAATGAGCAGTTCTTC
>TRBV20-1|TRBD2|few|TRBJ2-5
CSATALGTSGGTQYF
TGCAGTGCTACTGCCCTAGGGACTAGCGGAGGGACCCAGTACTTC
>TRBV5-5|TRBD2|NA|TRBJ2-7
CASSYRLAGSSYEQCF
TGTGCCAGCAGTTACCGACTAGCGGGCAGCTCCTACGAGCAGTGCTTC
>TRBV19|TRBD1|NA|TRBJ1-1
CASSSEGATNTEAFF
TGTGCCAGTAGTAGCGAGGGGGCGACGAACACTGAAGCTTTCTTT
>TRBV2|NA|NA|TRBJ2-5
CASSELGGFQETQYF
TGTGCCAGCAGTGAATTGGGCGGGTTCCAAGAGACCCAGTACTTC
>TRBV19|TRBD2|many|TRBJ2-5
CASQGLAIETQYF
TGTGCCAGTCAAGGACTAGCGATAGAGACCCAGTACTTC
>TRBV24-1|NA|NA|TRBJ2-5
CATSDLGSPQETQYF
TGTGCCACCAGTGATTTGGGCAGTCCCCAAGAGACCCAGTACTTC
>TRBV12-3/TRBV12-4|TRBD1|few|TRBJ2-7
CARGPRTGGYEQYF
TGTGCCCGCGGTCCAAGGACAGGGGGCTACGAGCAGTACTTC
>TRBV15|NA|NA|TRBJ1-6
CATSREGLRDSPLHF
TGTGCCACCAGCAGAGAAGGGTTGAGGGATTCACCCCTCCACTTT
>TRBV12-5|NA|NA|TRBJ1-2
CASGPAQPNYGYTF
TGTGCTAGTGGTCCCGCACAGCCCAACTATGGCTACACCTTC
>TRBV9|NA|many|TRBJ2-1
CASSVEGGRYEQFF
TGTGCCAGCAGCGTAGAAGGGGGGCGATATGAGCAGTTCTTC
>TRBV7-2|NA|many|TRBJ2-7
CASSLAPRVAVPGGQYF
TGTGCCAGCAGCTTAGCGCCCAGGGTTGCGGTCCCAGGAGGACAGTACTTC
>TRBV7-6|TRBD1|many|TRBJ1-1
CASSLGGQGITEAFF
TGTGCCAGCAGCCTAGGGGGACAGGGAATCACTGAAGCTTTCTTT
>TRBV10-3|TRBD2|few|TRBJ2-7
CAISARTSGGYEQYF
TGTGCCATCAGTGCCAGGACTAGCGGGGGGTACGAGCAGTACTTC
>TRBV20-1|NA|many|TRBJ1-6
CSARDLEKSSYNSPLHF
TGCAGTGCTAGAGATCTTGAGAAAAGCTCCTATAATTCACCCCTCCACTTT
>TRBV7-6|NA|NA|TRBJ2-5
CASSTRQQETQYF
TGTGCCAGCAGCACCAGACAGCAAGAGACCCAGTACTTC
>TRBV7-3|TRBD2|many|TRBJ2-1
CASSPGGEQFF
TGTGCCAGCAGCCCGGGGGGGGAGCAGTTCTTC
>TRBV9|NA|few|TRBJ2-3
CASSLSLPGGRGGDTQYF
TGTGCCAGCAGCTTGAGTCTTCCCGGCGGTAGGGGGGGAGATACGCAGTATTTT
>TRBV20-1|TRBD2|many|TRBJ2-7
CSAPGLAHHEQYF
TGCAGTGCACCGGGACTAGCCCATCACGAGCAGTACTTC
>TRBV19|NA|NA|TRBJ2-5
CASSISPVMETQYF
TGTGCCAGTAGTATCAGTCCCGTGATGGAGACCCAGTACTTC
>TRBV29-1|TRBD2|many|TRBJ2-2
CSVSGTSGRIAGELFF
TGCAGCGTTAGTGGGACTAGCGGGAGAATAGCCGGGGAGCTGTTTTTT
>TRBV9|TRBD2|many|TRBJ2-7
CASSVGIAGAPEQYF
TGTGCCAGCAGCGTAGGGATAGCGGGAGCGCCCGAGCAGTACTTC
>TRBV10-2|NA|once|TRBJ2-1
CASSTSTYNEQFF
TGCGCCAGCAGTACTAGTACCTACAATGAGCAGTTCTTC
>TRBV11-1|TRBD2|many|TRBJ2-7
CASSRMGGGLAGANSYEQYF
TGTGCCAGCAGCAGAATGGGGGGTGGCCTAGCGGGGGCGAACTCCTACGAGCAGTACTTC
>TRBV29-1|NA|NA|TRBJ2-3
CSVEDLSDRTDTQYF
TGCAGCGTTGAAGATTTGAGTGACCGCACAGATACGCAGTATTTT
>TRBV15|TRBD2|NA|TRBJ2-1
CATSRGGEGIDEQFF
TGTGCCACCAGCAGAGGGGGGGAGGGTATAGATGAGCAGTTCTTC